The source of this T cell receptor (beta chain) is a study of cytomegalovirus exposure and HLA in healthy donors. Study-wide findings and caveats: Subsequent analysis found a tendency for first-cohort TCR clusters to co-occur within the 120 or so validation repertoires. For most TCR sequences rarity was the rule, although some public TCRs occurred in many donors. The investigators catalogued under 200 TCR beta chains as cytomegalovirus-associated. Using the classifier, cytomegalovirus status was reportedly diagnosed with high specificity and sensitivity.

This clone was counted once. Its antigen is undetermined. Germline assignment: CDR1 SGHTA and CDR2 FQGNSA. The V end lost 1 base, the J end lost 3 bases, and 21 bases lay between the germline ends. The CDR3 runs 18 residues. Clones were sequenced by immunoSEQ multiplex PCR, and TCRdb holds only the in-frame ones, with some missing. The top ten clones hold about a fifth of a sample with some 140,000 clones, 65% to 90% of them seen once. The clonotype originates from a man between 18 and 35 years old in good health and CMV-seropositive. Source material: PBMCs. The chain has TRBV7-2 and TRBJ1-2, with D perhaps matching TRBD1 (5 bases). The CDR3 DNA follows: TGTGCCAGCAGCTTAGAGAAGTTCTACCTGCGGGGCTACTATGGCTACACCTTC. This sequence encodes CASSLEKFYLRGYYGYTF.